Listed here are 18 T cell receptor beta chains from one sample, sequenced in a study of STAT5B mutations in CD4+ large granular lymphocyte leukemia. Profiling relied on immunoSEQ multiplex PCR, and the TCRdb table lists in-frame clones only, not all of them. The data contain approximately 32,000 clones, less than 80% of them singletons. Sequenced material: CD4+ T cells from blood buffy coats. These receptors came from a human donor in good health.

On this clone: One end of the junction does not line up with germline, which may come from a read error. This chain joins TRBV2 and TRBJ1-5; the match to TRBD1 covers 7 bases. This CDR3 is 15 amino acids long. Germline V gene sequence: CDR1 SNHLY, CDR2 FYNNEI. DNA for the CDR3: TGTGCCAGCAGCGAAGACAGGGCTAGCAATCAGCCCCAGCATTTT. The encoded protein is CASSEDRASNQPQHF.

The CDR3 sequence: CAISSGQDNEQFF. In nucleotides, the CDR3 is TGTGCCATCAGTTCCGGACAGGACAATGAGCAGTTCTTC. The chain has TRBV10-3 and TRBJ2-1, with 7 bases matching TRBD1. Germline CDR1 is ENHRY and CDR2 is SYGVKD. The CDR3 runs 13 residues. Unmatched junction bases numbered 3, after V lost 5 bases and J lost 5 bases.

Here the CDR3 DNA reads TGTGCCACGAACCGCAGGGGACCCTTTATTGACAATGAGCAGTTCTTC. Its translation is CATNRRGPFIDNEQFF. The chain combines TRBV7-8 with TRBJ2-1, with D possibly matching TRBD1 (6 bases). The ends were cut back, 10 bases at V and 5 bases at J, with 24 bases in the middle. CDR3 length: 16 amino acids. Per the germline V gene, CDR1 is SGHVS and CDR2 is FQNEAQ.

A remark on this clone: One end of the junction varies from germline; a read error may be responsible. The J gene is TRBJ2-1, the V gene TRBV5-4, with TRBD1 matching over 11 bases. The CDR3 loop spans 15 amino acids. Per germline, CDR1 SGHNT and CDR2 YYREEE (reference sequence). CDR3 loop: CASRLDRGQGNEQFF. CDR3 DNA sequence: TGTGCCAGCAGATTGGACAGGGGGCAGGGCAATGAGCAGTTCTTC. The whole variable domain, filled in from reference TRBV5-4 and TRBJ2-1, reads ETGVTQSPTHLIKTRGQQVTLRCSSQSGHNTVSWYQQALGQGPQFIFQYYREEENGRGNFPPRFSGLQFPNYSSELNVNALELDDSALYLCASRLDRGQGNEQFFGPGTRLTVL.

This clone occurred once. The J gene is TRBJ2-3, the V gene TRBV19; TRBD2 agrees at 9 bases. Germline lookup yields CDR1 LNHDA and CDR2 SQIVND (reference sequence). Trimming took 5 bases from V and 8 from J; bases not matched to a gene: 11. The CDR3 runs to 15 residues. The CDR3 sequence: CASSLASGVGRTQYF. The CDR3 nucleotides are TGTGCCAGTAGTTTAGCTAGCGGGGTTGGGCGTACGCAGTATTTT.

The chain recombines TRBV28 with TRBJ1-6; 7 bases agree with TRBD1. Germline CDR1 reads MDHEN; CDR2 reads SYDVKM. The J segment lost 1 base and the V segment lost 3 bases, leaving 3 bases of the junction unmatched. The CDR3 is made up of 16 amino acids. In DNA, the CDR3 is TGTGCCAGCAGTTTGGCAGGGGGTTCCTATAATTCACCCCTCCACTTT. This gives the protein CASSLAGGSYNSPLHF.

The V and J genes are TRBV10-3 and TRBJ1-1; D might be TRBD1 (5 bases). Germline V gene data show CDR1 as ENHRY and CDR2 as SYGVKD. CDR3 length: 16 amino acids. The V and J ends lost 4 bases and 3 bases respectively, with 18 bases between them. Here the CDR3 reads CAISGPLGVGDTEAFF. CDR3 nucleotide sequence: TGTGCCATCAGTGGCCCCCTGGGGGTTGGGGACACTGAAGCTTTCTTT.

The CDR3, as DNA: TGTGCCAGCTCACCCCAGAGGACAGATTGGCAAAAACTGTTTTTT. Encoded protein: CASSPQRTDWQKLFF. The chain uses TRBV18 and TRBJ1-4, with a tentative D call TRBD1 (6 bases). V gave up 3 bases and J gave up 9 bases, with 17 bases separating them. The germline V gene encodes CDR1 KGHSH and CDR2 LQKENI. This CDR3 has 15 residues.

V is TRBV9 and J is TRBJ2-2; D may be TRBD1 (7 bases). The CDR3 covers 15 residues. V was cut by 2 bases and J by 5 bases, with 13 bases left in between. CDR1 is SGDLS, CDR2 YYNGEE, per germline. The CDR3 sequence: CASSVAGGRTGELFF. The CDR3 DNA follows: TGTGCCAGCAGCGTGGCAGGGGGGAGGACCGGGGAGCTGTTTTTT.

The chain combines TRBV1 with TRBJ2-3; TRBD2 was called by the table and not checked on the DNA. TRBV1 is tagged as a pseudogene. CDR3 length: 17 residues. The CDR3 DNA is TGCACCAGCAGCCGATTATTGGGGACTAGCGGGGGAGATACGCAGTATTTT. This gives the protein CTSSRLLGTSGGDTQYF.

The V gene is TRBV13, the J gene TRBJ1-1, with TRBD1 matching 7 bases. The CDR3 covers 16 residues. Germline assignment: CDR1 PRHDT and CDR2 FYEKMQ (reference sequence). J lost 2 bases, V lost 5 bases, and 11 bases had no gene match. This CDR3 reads CASSRQGVFSNTEAFF. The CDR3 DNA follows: TGTGCCAGCAGCCGGCAGGGGGTTTTTAGTAACACTGAAGCTTTCTTT.

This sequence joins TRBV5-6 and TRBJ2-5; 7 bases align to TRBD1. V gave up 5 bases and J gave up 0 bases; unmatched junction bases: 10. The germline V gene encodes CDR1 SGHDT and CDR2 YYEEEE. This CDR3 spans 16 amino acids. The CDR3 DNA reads TGTGCCAGCAGATTACAGGGGCCCGAGTACCAAGAGACCCAGTACTTC. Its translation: CASRLQGPEYQETQYF.

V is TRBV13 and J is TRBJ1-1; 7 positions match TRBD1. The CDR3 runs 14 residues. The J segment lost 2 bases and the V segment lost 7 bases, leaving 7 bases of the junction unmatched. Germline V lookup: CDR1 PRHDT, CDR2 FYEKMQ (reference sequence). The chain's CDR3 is CASTPGQRNTEAFF. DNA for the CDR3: TGTGCCAGCACCCCGGGACAGCGAAACACTGAAGCTTTCTTT.

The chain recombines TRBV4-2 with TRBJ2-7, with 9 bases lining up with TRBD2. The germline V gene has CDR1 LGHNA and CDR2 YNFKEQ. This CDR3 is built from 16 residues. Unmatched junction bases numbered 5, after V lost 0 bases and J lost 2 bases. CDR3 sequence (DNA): TGTGCCAGCAGCCAAGATTTGTCTAGCGGGGCCTACGAGCAGTACTTC. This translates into CASSQDLSSGAYEQYF.

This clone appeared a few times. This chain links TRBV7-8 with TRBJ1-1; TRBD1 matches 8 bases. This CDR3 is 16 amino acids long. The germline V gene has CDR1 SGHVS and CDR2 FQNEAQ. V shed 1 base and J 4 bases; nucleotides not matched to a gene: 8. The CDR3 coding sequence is TGTGCCAGCAGCTTAGACAGGGGGAAGGGCAGCACTGAAGCTTTCTTT. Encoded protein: CASSLDRGKGSTEAFF.

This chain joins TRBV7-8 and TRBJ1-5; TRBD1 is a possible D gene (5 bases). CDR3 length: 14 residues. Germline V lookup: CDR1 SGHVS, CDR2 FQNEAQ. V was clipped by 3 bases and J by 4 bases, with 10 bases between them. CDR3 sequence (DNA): TGTGCCAGCAGCTTGACAGAACTTAATCAGCCCCAGCATTTT. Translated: CASSLTELNQPQHF.

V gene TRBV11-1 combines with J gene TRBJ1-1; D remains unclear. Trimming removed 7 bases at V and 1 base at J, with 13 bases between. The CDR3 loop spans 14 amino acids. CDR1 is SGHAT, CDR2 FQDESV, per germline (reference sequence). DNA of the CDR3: TGTGCCAGCACGGACGCCTACAAGAACACTGAAGCTTTCTTT. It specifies CASTDAYKNTEAFF.

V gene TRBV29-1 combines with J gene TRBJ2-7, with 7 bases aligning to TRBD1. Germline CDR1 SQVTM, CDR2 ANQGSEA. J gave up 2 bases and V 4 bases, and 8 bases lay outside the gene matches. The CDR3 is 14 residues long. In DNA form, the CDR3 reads TGCAGCGTTGGAGACAGGGTTGGAGCCTACGAGCAGTACTTC. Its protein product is CSVGDRVGAYEQYF.